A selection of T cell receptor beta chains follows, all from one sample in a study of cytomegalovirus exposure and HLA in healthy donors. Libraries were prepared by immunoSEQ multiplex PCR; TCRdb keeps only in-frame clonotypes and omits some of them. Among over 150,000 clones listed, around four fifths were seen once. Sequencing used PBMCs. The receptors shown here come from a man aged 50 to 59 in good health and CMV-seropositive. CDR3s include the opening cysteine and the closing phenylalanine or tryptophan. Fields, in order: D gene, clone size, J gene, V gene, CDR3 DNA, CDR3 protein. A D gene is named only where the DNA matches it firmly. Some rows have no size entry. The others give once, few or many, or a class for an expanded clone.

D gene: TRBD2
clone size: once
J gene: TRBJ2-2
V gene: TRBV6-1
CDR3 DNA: TGTGCCAGCAGTGTCTACAATAGCGGGGGTAACACCGGGGAGCTGTTTTTT
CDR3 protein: CASSVYNSGGNTGELFF

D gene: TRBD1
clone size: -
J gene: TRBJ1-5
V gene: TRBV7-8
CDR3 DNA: TGTGCCAGCGTGGGGGACAGGATCAATCAGCCCCAGCATTTT
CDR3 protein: CASVGDRINQPQHF

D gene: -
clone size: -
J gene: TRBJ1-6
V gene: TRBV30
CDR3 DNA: TGTGCCTGGAGCAGGGATCGAGATTCACCCCTCCACTTT
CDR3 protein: CAWSRDRDSPLHF

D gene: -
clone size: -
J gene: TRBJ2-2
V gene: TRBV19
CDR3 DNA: TGTGCCAGTAGTATCCAGGGTTTGGGCACCGGGGAGCTGTTTTTT
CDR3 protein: CASSIQGLGTGELFF

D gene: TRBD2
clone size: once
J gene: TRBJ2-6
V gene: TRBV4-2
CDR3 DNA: TGTGCCAGCAGCCAAGACACTTATGGACTAGCGGGGTTCTCTGGGGCCAACGTCCTGACTTTC
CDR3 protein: CASSQDTYGLAGFSGANVLTF

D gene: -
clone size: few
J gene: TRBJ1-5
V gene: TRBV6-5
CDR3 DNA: TGTGCCATCAGCCAGGACATAAGCAATCAGCCCCAGCATTTT
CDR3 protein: CAISQDISNQPQHF

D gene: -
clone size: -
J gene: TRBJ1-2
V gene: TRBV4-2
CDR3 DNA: TGTGCCAGCAGCCAACTCCAGGGCGCTAACTATGGCTACACCTTC
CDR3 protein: CASSQLQGANYGYTF

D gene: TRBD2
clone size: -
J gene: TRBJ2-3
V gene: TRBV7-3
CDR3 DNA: TGTGCCAGCAGCTTGGAGCGGGAGACAGATACGCAGTATTTT
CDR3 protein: CASSLERETDTQYF

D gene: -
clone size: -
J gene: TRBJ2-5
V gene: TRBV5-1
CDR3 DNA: TGCGCCAGCAGGGCAGGGCCCTTTTTTCAAGAGACCCAGTACTTC
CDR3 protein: CASRAGPFFQETQYF

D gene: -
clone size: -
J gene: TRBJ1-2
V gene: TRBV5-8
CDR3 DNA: TGTGCCAGCAGTTTGAGGGGCAGCCCCTATGGCTACACCTTC
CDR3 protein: CASSLRGSPYGYTF

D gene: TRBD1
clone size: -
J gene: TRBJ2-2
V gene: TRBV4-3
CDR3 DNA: TGCGCCAGCAGCCAAGATAGGACAGGGAGAGGCCTACCCCCCGGGGAGCTGTTTTTT
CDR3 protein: CASSQDRTGRGLPPGELFF

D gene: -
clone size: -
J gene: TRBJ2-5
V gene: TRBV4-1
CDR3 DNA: TGCGCCAGCAGCCGCCCTGGCACAGGAGAGACCCAGTACTTC
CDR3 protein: CASSRPGTGETQYF

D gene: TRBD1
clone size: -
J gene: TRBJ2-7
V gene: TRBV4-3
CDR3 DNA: TGCGCCAGCAGCTACGCGTGGACAGGGAAGTACGAGCAGTACTTC
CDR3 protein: CASSYAWTGKYEQYF

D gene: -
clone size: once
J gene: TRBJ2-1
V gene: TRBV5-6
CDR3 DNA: TGTGCCAGCAGCACCTTCGGGGGTTTCAATGAGCAGTTCTTC
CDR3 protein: CASSTFGGFNEQFF

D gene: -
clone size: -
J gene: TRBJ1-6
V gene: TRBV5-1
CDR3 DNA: TGCGCCAGCAGCTGGACTGGGGGGGCCGTAGAAAATTCACCCCTCCACTTT
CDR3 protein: CASSWTGGAVENSPLHF

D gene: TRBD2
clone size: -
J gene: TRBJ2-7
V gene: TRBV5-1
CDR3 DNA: TGCGCCAGCAGCTTGGTGACGGGAGGGCCCTACGAGCAGTACTTC
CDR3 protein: CASSLVTGGPYEQYF

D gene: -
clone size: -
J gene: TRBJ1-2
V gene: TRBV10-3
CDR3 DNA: TGTGCCATCATGGGTGCTGGGGGCCGGATTAACTATGGCTACACCTTC
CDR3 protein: CAIMGAGGRINYGYTF

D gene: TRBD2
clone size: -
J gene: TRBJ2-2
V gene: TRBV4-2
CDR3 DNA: TGTGCCAGCAGCCAGGGACTAGCGGGAGTCTACACCGGGGAGCTGTTTTTT
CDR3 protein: CASSQGLAGVYTGELFF

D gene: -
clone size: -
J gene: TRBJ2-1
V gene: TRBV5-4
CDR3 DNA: TGTGCCAGCAGCTTCACTAGTAATGACAATGAGCAGTTCTTC
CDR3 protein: CASSFTSNDNEQFF

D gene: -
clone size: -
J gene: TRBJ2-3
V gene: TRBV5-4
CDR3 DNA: TGTGCCAGCAGCTTGGGGAGTACAGATACGCAGTATTTT
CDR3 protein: CASSLGSTDTQYF

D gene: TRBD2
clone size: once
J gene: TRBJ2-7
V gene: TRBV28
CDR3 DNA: TGTGCCAGCAGTTTGGGACTAGCGGGAATGAGACTGTACGAGCAGTACTTC
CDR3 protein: CASSLGLAGMRLYEQYF

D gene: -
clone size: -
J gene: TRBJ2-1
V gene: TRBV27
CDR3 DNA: TGTGCCAGCAGCCAGGGTTTTAGGCCCCCCAATGAGCAGTTCTTC
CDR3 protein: CASSQGFRPPNEQFF

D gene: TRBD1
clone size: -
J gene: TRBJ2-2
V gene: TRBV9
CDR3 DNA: TGTGCCAGCAGTCCTCGGACAGGAACAACCGGGGAGCTGTTTTTT
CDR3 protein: CASSPRTGTTGELFF

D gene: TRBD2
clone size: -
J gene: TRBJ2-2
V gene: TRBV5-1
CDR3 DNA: TGCGCCAGCAGCGGCCTAGCGGGAGTTACGGACACCGGGGAGCTGTTTTTT
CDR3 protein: CASSGLAGVTDTGELFF

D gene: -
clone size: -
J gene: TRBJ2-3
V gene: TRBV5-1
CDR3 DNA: TGCGCCAGCAGCTTGTCCCCAGCGCCCGGAGATACGCAGTATTTT
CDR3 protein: CASSLSPAPGDTQYF

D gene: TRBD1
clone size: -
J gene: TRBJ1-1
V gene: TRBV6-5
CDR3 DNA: TGTGCCAGCAGTCTGGACAGGGTCAACACTGAAGCTTTCTTT
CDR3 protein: CASSLDRVNTEAFF

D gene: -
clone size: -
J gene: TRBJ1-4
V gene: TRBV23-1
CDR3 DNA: TGCGCCAGCAGTCATCTTTCGAAGCAGGGGCGGGCTAATGAAAAACTGTTTTTT
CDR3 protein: CASSHLSKQGRANEKLFF

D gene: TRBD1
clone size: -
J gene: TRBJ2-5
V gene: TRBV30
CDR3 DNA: TGTGCCTGGAGCCGGGCGGACAGGGGGCGCGCACAGTACTTC
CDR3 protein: CAWSRADRGRAQYF

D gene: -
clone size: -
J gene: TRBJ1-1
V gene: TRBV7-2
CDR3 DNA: TGTGCCAGCAGCGTCGACAGACGCACTGAAGCTTTCTTT
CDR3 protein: CASSVDRRTEAFF

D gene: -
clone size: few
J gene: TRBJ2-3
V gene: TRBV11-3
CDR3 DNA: TGTGCCAGCAACCCAATGAGGGTACAGGGAATAAAGCCACACACAGATACGCAGTATTTT
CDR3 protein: CASNPMRVQGIKPHTDTQYF

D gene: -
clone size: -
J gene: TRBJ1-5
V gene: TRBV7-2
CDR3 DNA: TGTGCCAGCAGCGTCAGGATGAATCAGCCCCAGCATTTT
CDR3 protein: CASSVRMNQPQHF

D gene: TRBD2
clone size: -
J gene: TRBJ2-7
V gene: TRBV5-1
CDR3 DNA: TGCGCCAGCAGCTCGGGAGGGGAAAACGAGCAGTACTTC
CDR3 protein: CASSSGGENEQYF

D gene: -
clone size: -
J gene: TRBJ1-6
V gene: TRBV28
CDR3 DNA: TGTGCCACGGGGGGGTCCTATAATTCACCCCTCCACTTT
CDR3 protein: CATGGSYNSPLHF

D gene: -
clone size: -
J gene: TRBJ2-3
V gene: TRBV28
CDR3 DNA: TGTGCCAGCAATTCCCCAAGTGCAGGCCAAGATACGCAGTATTTT
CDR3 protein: CASNSPSAGQDTQYF

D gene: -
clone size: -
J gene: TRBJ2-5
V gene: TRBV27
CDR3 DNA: TGTGCCAGCAGTTGGGCTCACCAAGAGACCCAGTACTTC
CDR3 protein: CASSWAHQETQYF

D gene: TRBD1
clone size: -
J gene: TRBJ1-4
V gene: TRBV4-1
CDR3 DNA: TGCGCCAGCAGTCAGACAGGGGCCATTGAAAAACTGTTTTTT
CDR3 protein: CASSQTGAIEKLFF

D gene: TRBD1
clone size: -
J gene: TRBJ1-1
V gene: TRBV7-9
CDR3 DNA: TGTGCCAGCAGCCCCGAGACAGGGGGCACTGAAGCTTTCTTT
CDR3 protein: CASSPETGGTEAFF

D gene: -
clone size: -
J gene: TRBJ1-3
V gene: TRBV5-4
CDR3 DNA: TGTGCCAGCAGGGATGACAGCGGAAACACCATATATTTT
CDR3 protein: CASRDDSGNTIYF